This T cell receptor beta chain originates from a study of cytomegalovirus exposure and HLA in healthy donors. Study results and caveats: Serostatus for CMV was the only available immune exposure information.

In the case of this clone: The antigen is undetermined.

The donors were healthy bone marrow donors. The PCR had 60 Vbeta and 13 Jbeta primers. Profiled with immunoSEQ multiplex PCR; TCRdb holds only in-frame clones, not every one. The data show about 160,000 clones, with roughly two thirds seen just once and 2.5% to 3.5% held by the top ten. Germline V CDR1 and CDR2: SGHNT, YYREEE (reference sequence). This CDR3 comprises 14 residues. Trimming removed 2 bases from V and 3 bases from J, with 11 bases in between. V gene TRBV5-4 combines with J gene TRBJ2-5; possible D gene TRBD1, 6 bases. The material sequenced was PBMCs. The sequence derives from a woman aged 35 to 49 in good health and CMV-seropositive. This CDR3 is CASSFDRLEETQYF. Here the CDR3 DNA reads TGTGCCAGCAGCTTCGACAGGCTAGAAGAGACCCAGTACTTC.